The rows below give T cell receptor beta chains drawn from one sample of a study of immune cell composition in non-small cell lung cancer. Only in-frame clones appear in the TCRdb table, and some are missing; sequencing was by immunoSEQ multiplex PCR. The data contain some 5,600 clones, around four fifths of them singletons. The sample comprised lung tumor tissue. These receptors originate from a human donor with non-small cell lung cancer. Both conserved end residues are part of each CDR3. The D gene is left open where the match is weak. Not every row has a clone size; where given, it reads once, few, many or a size class.

TGCGCCACCTCGGTCGGCGGGGGGTTTTACACAGATACGCAGTATTTT	CATSVGGGFYTDTQYF	NA	TRBV5-1	TRBJ2-3	TRBD2
TGTGCCAGCAGCTTAGAGGAAGTGAATGGGGCGCATGGCTACACCTTC	CASSLEEVNGAHGYTF	NA	TRBV7-8	TRBJ1-2	NA
TGTGCCAGCAGACCCGTCTCGGGGAGGCGTACCACCGGGGAGCTGTTTTTT	CASRPVSGRRTTGELFF	NA	TRBV11-2	TRBJ2-2	NA
TGTGCCAGCAGACCTACAGGGGGGGGCTACGAGCAGTACTTC	CASRPTGGGYEQYF	few	TRBV7-2	TRBJ2-7	NA
TGTGCCAGCAGCTTAACTAGAGAGACCCAGTACTTC	CASSLTRETQYF	NA	TRBV7-6	TRBJ2-5	NA
TGCGCCAGCAGCTTAGCCAAGACAGGGGGTAATGAAAAACTGTTTTTT	CASSLAKTGGNEKLFF	NA	TRBV5-1	TRBJ1-4	TRBD1
TGTGCCAGTAGCTTTCCTAATCAGCCCCAGCATTTT	CASSFPNQPQHF	NA	TRBV19	TRBJ1-5	NA
TGCGCCAGCAGCCTCGCCGGGACCTACAATGAGCAGTTCTTC	CASSLAGTYNEQFF	NA	TRBV5-1	TRBJ2-1	NA
TGCGCCAGCAGCCAAGATGGAGGAGGGGATGAAAAACTGTTTTTT	CASSQDGGGDEKLFF	once	TRBV4-3	TRBJ1-4	NA
TGTGCCAGCACCGGGACTAGCGGGGAAGAGACCCAGTACTTC	CASTGTSGEETQYF	few	TRBV6-5	TRBJ2-5	TRBD2
TGTGCCAGCGTAGAGGTGGGGGAGGATAATTCACCCCTCCACTTT	CASVEVGEDNSPLHF	NA	TRBV2	TRBJ1-6	NA
TGTGCCAGCCCGGACAGGGGAAACATTCAGTACTTC	CASPDRGNIQYF	NA	TRBV7-6	TRBJ2-4	TRBD1
TGTGCCAGCAGTGCCCGACAGGGGAGGACCTACGAGCAGTACTTC	CASSARQGRTYEQYF	NA	TRBV6-4	TRBJ2-7	TRBD1
TGTGCCGGATCTAGCGGGACCAGCTACGAGCAGTACTTC	CAGSSGTSYEQYF	NA	TRBV6-6	TRBJ2-7	TRBD2
TGTGCCAGTAGTCTGGGGGCACTCGGAGATACGCAGTATTTT	CASSLGALGDTQYF	NA	TRBV19	TRBJ2-3	NA
TGTGCCAGCTCATCGGACAGGGGGAACACCATATATTTT	CASSSDRGNTIYF	NA	TRBV18	TRBJ1-3	TRBD1
TGTGCCAGCAGCTGGGGGGGCCGAGAGACCCAGTACTTC	CASSWGGRETQYF	NA	TRBV7-2	TRBJ2-5	NA
TGTGCCAGCTCACCACCGGGCCTAGAGACCCAGTACTTC	CASSPPGLETQYF	NA	TRBV18	TRBJ2-5	NA
TGTGCCATCAGTGATGGGGGGGCGCAGGACAATCAGCCCCAGCATTTT	CAISDGGAQDNQPQHF	NA	TRBV10-3	TRBJ1-5	NA
TGTGCCTGGAGTGGGACAACCTATGGCTACACCTTC	CAWSGTTYGYTF	NA	TRBV30	TRBJ1-2	NA
TGTGCCAGCAGTGAGTCAGGGGCCCATTCACCCCTCCACTTT	CASSESGAHSPLHF	few	TRBV2	TRBJ1-6	NA
TGTGCCAGCAGTATCGACAGGGGAGAGACCCAGTACTTC	CASSIDRGETQYF	NA	TRBV6-5	TRBJ2-5	TRBD1
TGTGCCAGCAGACGAAACAGGGATTTCAATCAGCCCCAGCATTTT	CASRRNRDFNQPQHF	once	TRBV27	TRBJ1-5	NA
TGTGCCAGCAGACAGGGGCGTGAAAAACTGTTTTTT	CASRQGREKLFF	few	TRBV6-6	TRBJ1-4	TRBD1
TGTGCCAGCAAGGGGCAGGTCACTCAGCCCCAGCATTTT	CASKGQVTQPQHF	NA	TRBV19	TRBJ1-5	NA
TGTGCCAGCAGTTTAGGCAGGGGCGAAGCTTTCTTT	CASSLGRGEAFF	NA	TRBV27	TRBJ1-1	NA